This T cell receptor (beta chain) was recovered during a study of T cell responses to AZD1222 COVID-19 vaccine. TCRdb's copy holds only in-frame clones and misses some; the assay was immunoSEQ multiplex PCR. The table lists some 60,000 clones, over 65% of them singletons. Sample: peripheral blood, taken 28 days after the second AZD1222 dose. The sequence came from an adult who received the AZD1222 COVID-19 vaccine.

CDR3 in amino acids: CASTTGQGWQPQHF. The CDR3 bases are TGTGCCAGCACCACGGGACAGGGGTGGCAGCCCCAGCATTTT. V gene TRBV28 combines with J gene TRBJ1-5; 10 positions agree with TRBD1. CDR3 length: 14 amino acids. The junction had 7 bases not matched to a gene; V was cut back by 7 bases and J by 7 bases. The V gene's germline CDR1 is MDHEN and CDR2 SYDVKM.